Here is one T cell receptor (beta chain) with its context. These data come from a study of OX40 agonist ivuxolimab in advanced cancers. Germline V CDR1 and CDR2: SGHVS, FQNEAQ. The V and J ends lost 4 bases and 0 bases, in that order; junction bases with no gene match: 7. The CDR3 has 16 residues. Produced via immunoSEQ multiplex PCR; TCRdb's table is partial and in-frame only. The table lists tens of thousands of clones, more than 75% of them singletons, with 8.5% to 10% in the top ten. The genes are TRBV7-8 and TRBJ2-7, with 9 bases aligning to TRBD1. The specimen comprised CD4+ or CD8+ T cells sorted from blood, sampled in a trial of the OX40 agonist ivuxolimab. This TCR came from an adult with an advanced solid tumor such as melanoma, head and neck, liver or kidney cancer. The CDR3 reads CASSSTGGRSSYEQYF. The CDR3 nucleotides are TGTGCCAGCAGCTCCACAGGGGGCAGGAGCTCCTACGAGCAGTACTTC.